This T cell receptor beta chain was found in a study of shared clonotypes between healthy human individuals. Study summary: For every donor, three CD4 naive, three CD4 memory, two CD8 naive and one CD8 memory plates were used. Findings and limits, study-wide: For naive CD4 cells, roughly 5% of clonotypes were shared across a few donors.

CDR3 length: 14 amino acids. Germline V gives CDR1 ENHRY, CDR2 SYGVKD. V gave up 2 bases and J gave up 2 bases, with 7 bases separating them. Points on this clone: Its antigen is not identified.

The test was conducted at deep level. The repertoire was sequenced with immunoSEQ multiplex PCR; TCRdb's copy has only in-frame clones and lacks some. The data hold some 2 million clones, with 95% observed a single time. The TCR was taken from a man between 18 and 35 years old in good health. Sequencing was performed on naive CD4+ T cells sorted from blood. Regarding subset: CD45RA+ positively selected. The rearrangement joins TRBV10-3 to TRBJ2-1; D tentatively fits TRBD1 or TRBD2 (5 bases each). CDR3 in amino acids: CAISEGGPYNEQFF. In DNA form, the CDR3 reads TGTGCCATCAGTGAGGGGGGACCCTACAATGAGCAGTTCTTC.